Listed below are T cell receptor beta chains from one sample, sequenced in a study of OX40 agonist ivuxolimab in advanced cancers. Method: immunoSEQ multiplex PCR; TCRdb's copy keeps in-frame clones and lacks some. The top ten hold less than 4% of the sample, which has fewer than 90,000 clones, approximately 85% seen once. The sequencing here drew on CD4+ or CD8+ T cells sorted from blood, taken in a trial of the OX40 agonist ivuxolimab. The receptors come from an adult with an advanced solid tumor such as melanoma, head and neck, liver or kidney cancer. The CDR3 runs from the conserved cysteine through the conserved F or W. D genes are given only for firm matches. Clone size is given for some rows only: seen once, a few or many times, or a class if the clone is expanded.

V gene	clone size	D gene	J gene	CDR3 protein	CDR3 DNA
TRBV30	.	.	TRBJ1-2	CAWSVRETSNYGYTF	TGTGCCTGGAGTGTACGAGAGACTTCTAACTATGGCTACACCTTC
TRBV5-6	.	TRBD1	TRBJ1-6	CASSRQGHSYNSPLHF	TGTGCCAGCAGCAGACAGGGCCATAGCTATAATTCACCCCTCCACTTT
TRBV19	.	TRBD1	TRBJ2-2	CASRDRVPNTGELFF	TGTGCCAGTAGAGACAGGGTCCCGAACACCGGGGAGCTGTTTTTT
TRBV30	few	.	TRBJ1-2	CAWVPGTVGYTF	TGTGCCTGGGTGCCCGGGACCGTGGGCTACACCTTC
TRBV6-1	few	.	TRBJ2-1	CASSESRDFYSSYNEQFF	TGTGCCAGCAGTGAAAGCAGGGACTTTTATTCCTCCTACAATGAGCAGTTCTTC
TRBV7-2	.	.	TRBJ2-1	CASSLMGGPNEQFF	TGTGCCAGCAGCTTAATGGGGGGGCCGAATGAGCAGTTCTTC
TRBV30	once	.	TRBJ1-2	CAWDYTGTYNYGYTF	TGTGCCTGGGACTATACCGGGACTTATAACTATGGCTACACCTTC
TRBV18	.	.	TRBJ2-2	CASSPFSGPGELFF	TGTGCCAGCTCACCATTCTCGGGGCCCGGGGAGCTGTTTTTT
TRBV9	.	TRBD1	TRBJ1-2	CASSVVAQGAPYGYTF	TGTGCCAGCAGCGTAGTGGCACAGGGGGCCCCCTATGGCTACACCTTC
TRBV5-1	.	TRBD1	TRBJ2-7	CASSLQGASYEQYF	TGCGCCAGCAGCTTGCAGGGGGCTTCCTACGAGCAGTACTTC
TRBV5-4	.	TRBD2	TRBJ2-7	CASSPEGGSYEQYF	TGTGCCAGCAGCCCCGAGGGAGGGAGCTACGAGCAGTACTTC
TRBV9	.	.	TRBJ1-2	CASSAQTAGGYTF	TGTGCCAGCAGCGCTCAGACCGCGGGGGGCTACACCTTC
TRBV5-4	.	.	TRBJ2-6	CASSTYSGANVLTF	TGTGCCAGCAGCACCTACTCTGGGGCCAACGTCCTGACTTTC
TRBV6-5	.	.	TRBJ2-6	CASSYSDNSGANVLTF	TGTGCCAGCAGTTACTCGGACAACTCTGGGGCCAACGTCCTGACTTTC
TRBV7-8	.	.	TRBJ2-7	CASSLVGASRYEQYF	TGTGCCAGCAGCTTAGTGGGGGCTTCTAGATACGAGCAGTACTTC
TRBV19	.	TRBD1	TRBJ2-2	CASSINAGGRTGELFF	TGTGCCAGTAGTATAAATGCAGGGGGCAGGACCGGGGAGCTGTTTTTT
TRBV9	.	.	TRBJ2-7	CASSVEVGNYEQYF	TGTGCCAGCAGCGTAGAAGTAGGAAACTACGAGCAGTACTTC
TRBV11-3	.	.	TRBJ2-1	CASSPGPGGAGKNEQFF	TGTGCCAGCAGCCCGGGGCCGGGGGGCGCTGGGAAGAATGAGCAGTTCTTC